This TCR beta chain was obtained from a study of blood T cells in healthy people across ages. Many counts were recorded for this clonotype. The V gene lost 2 bases and the J gene lost 3 bases, with 4 bases spanning the gap. Germline V gene sequence: CDR1 MNHNY, CDR2 SVGAGI (reference sequence). The CDR3 totals 12 residues. It was with a sample-barcoded 5' primer and a J-beta primer mix that a second PCR of roughly 7 to 12 cycles was run. TCRdb redid the calling of the 5' RACE reads with MiXCR, one entry per CDR3 protein. The data show approximately 810,000 distinct CDR3 sequences, 25% to 35% seen once.

The chain carries TRBV6-6 and TRBJ1-1; D is unresolved. Sample: blood. This TCR was recovered from a woman older than 75 in good health. The chain's CDR3 is CASSYIDTEAFF. The CDR3 DNA follows: TGTGCCAGCAGTTACATAGACACTGAAGCTTTCTTT.